This TCR beta chain was sequenced in a study of T cells in Graves' hyperthyroidism and ophthalmopathy. Turning to the study itself: Any treatment followed the collection of peripheral blood at initial diagnosis. General study findings and limits: Most expanded thyroid clonotypes above 0.001 also appeared in blood. Ophthalmopathy prediction by the model preceded onset by a median roughly 6 months. Separating ophthalmopathy from stable hyperthyroidism was achieved by a 13 V-J model.

This clonotype came up many times. No antigen is known for it. V shed 1 base and J 5 bases; nucleotides not matched to a gene: 4. The germline V gene has CDR1 SEHNR and CDR2 FQNEAQ (reference sequence). The CDR3 length is 14 residues. RNA transcripts served as the template for amplifying TCR beta CDR3 regions. Carried out on the TCR CDR3, a first-round RT-PCR used the HTBI primer set. TCRdb re-called the multiplex PCR reads with MiXCR, one entry per CDR3 protein. Of over 300,000 distinct CDR3 sequences listed, about 14% are singletons. The rearrangement uses TRBV7-9 and TRBJ1-1, with 7 bases lining up with TRBD1. This receptor was identified in a woman aged 55-70 years with Graves' hyperthyroidism. Sequencing input: blood. The CDR3 here is CASSLGTGATEAFF. The CDR3 region has the DNA TGTGCCAGCAGCTTAGGTACAGGGGCGACTGAAGCTTTCTTT.